This T cell receptor beta chain was sequenced in a study of PD-L1 blockade in urothelial cancer. Study in general: Patients with male sex and bladder-origin urothelial cancer accounted for about 85% of the 29 enrolled.

Profiling relied on immunoSEQ multiplex PCR, and the TCRdb table lists in-frame clones only, not all of them. The sample records about 88,000 clones, more than 85% being singletons. A remark on this clone: Its antigen is unidentified.

Germline values: CDR1 SGDLS, CDR2 YYNGEE. This CDR3 region has 19 residues. V was clipped by 0 bases and J by 0 bases; unmatched bases: 4. Study results and limitations: Larger 3-week expansion of tumor-associated blood clones was seen in durable-benefit patients. Better progression-free and overall survival followed lower pretreatment blood clonality.

The chain has TRBV9 and TRBJ2-1; 15 nucleotides line up with TRBD2. The sequenced sample was PBMCs, obtained around atezolizumab (anti-PD-L1) treatment. This receptor was obtained from a man in his sixties with urothelial cancer. CDR3 sequence: CASSVERTSGGDSYNEQFF. The CDR3 DNA is TGTGCCAGCAGCGTAGAAAGGACTAGCGGGGGGGACTCCTACAATGAGCAGTTCTTC.